This is a list of T cell receptor beta chains from one sample in a study of cytomegalovirus exposure and HLA in healthy donors. The assay was immunoSEQ multiplex PCR, and TCRdb's table has in-frame clones only and misses some. The data show around 94,000 clones, about 95% seen once. Sequenced input: PBMCs. These receptors all come from a woman aged 18-30 years in good health and CMV-seronegative. CDR3s include the opening cysteine and the closing phenylalanine or tryptophan. Fields, in order: V gene, J gene, CDR3 protein.

V: TRBV27; J: TRBJ2-7; CDR3: CASSLAGRGEQYF
V: TRBV21-1; J: TRBJ2-7; CDR3: CASSKSQGLAECEQYF
V: TRBV7-2; J: TRBJ2-7; CDR3: CASSFAGGSPTGQYF
V: TRBV27; J: TRBJ1-1; CDR3: CASSYAAYTEAFF
V: TRBV6-1; J: TRBJ2-7; CDR3: CASSGQNPSYEQYF
V: TRBV7-3; J: TRBJ2-7; CDR3: CASSSTGGANDEQYF
V: TRBV9; J: TRBJ2-4; CDR3: CASSVDWLGDIQYF
V: TRBV6-4; J: TRBJ2-3; CDR3: CASSERELDTQYF
V: TRBV15; J: TRBJ2-3; CDR3: CATSRVTSGYGTDTQYF
V: TRBV27; J: TRBJ2-3; CDR3: CASSYQRAQYF
V: TRBV19; J: TRBJ2-5; CDR3: CASSRDRQETQYF
V: TRBV6-6; J: TRBJ2-6; CDR3: CASRPTGAGANVLTF
V: TRBV4-1; J: TRBJ2-1; CDR3: CASSQYRGGLNEQFF
V: TRBV11-3; J: TRBJ2-3; CDR3: CASSRTSGSTDTQYF
V: TRBV18; J: TRBJ2-5; CDR3: CASSPLGGGAEQETQYF
V: TRBV6-5; J: TRBJ1-4; CDR3: CASRPPPGTNEKLFF
V: TRBV20-1; J: TRBJ1-2; CDR3: CSPKDRYTF
V: TRBV5-1; J: TRBJ2-3; CDR3: CASSLGGRDTDTQYF
V: TRBV29-1; J: TRBJ2-1; CDR3: CSVEALASGILYNEQFF
V: TRBV29-1; J: TRBJ1-2; CDR3: CSVLTGEDYGYTF
V: TRBV27; J: TRBJ1-2; CDR3: CASSLFFGQHPTNYGYTF
V: TRBV2; J: TRBJ1-1; CDR3: CASRGPAGRAENTEAFF
V: TRBV5-4; J: TRBJ1-1; CDR3: CASSLGQEYFTEAFF
V: TRBV29-1; J: TRBJ2-5; CDR3: CSVEDQVSRDRDQETQYF
V: TRBV7-2; J: TRBJ1-1; CDR3: CASSLFEGKDTEAFF
V: TRBV13; J: TRBJ2-3; CDR3: CASSLGGRADTQYF
V: TRBV2; J: TRBJ2-2; CDR3: CATSSERLDTGELFF
V: TRBV6-5; J: TRBJ2-1; CDR3: CASSKTAYNEQFF
V: TRBV5-1; J: TRBJ1-1; CDR3: CASSWRQGALNTEAFF
V: TRBV4-1; J: TRBJ1-3; CDR3: CASSQVGTFSGNTIYF
V: TRBV5-1; J: TRBJ2-3; CDR3: CASRVGQVPTDTQYF
V: TRBV2; J: TRBJ1-3; CDR3: CASNRQGSGNTIYF
V: TRBV11-3; J: TRBJ2-1; CDR3: CASSLVLVGGRDEQFF
V: TRBV2; J: TRBJ2-7; CDR3: CASNPGQGGYEQYF
V: TRBV29-1; J: TRBJ2-7; CDR3: CSVVLAGGPTYEQYF
V: TRBV5-6; J: TRBJ2-7; CDR3: CASTPGGREYEQYF
V: TRBV29-1; J: TRBJ2-5; CDR3: CSVEDLGQGAPQYF
V: TRBV4-2; J: TRBJ1-4; CDR3: CASSRGQGGEKLFF
V: TRBV13; J: TRBJ2-5; CDR3: CASSFLGVGETQYF
V: TRBV27; J: TRBJ2-7; CDR3: CASSSYPYEQYF
V: TRBV14; J: TRBJ2-1; CDR3: CASSQAVSGNSYNEQFF
V: TRBV4-1; J: TRBJ2-1; CDR3: CASSQERRNEQFF
V: TRBV2; J: TRBJ1-3; CDR3: CASMRRGGAGNTIYF
V: TRBV9; J: TRBJ2-2; CDR3: CASSVAGPEMAGWTGELFF
V: TRBV19; J: TRBJ1-1; CDR3: CASSIVGAHTEAFF
V: TRBV6-4; J: TRBJ2-4; CDR3: CASSDGESGRAIFGKNIQYF
V: TRBV5-1; J: TRBJ2-3; CDR3: CASTLGTSGRSDTQYF
V: TRBV15; J: TRBJ2-7; CDR3: CATSLRQGAHEQYF
V: TRBV4-2; J: TRBJ1-2; CDR3: CASSQEITGEGYTF
V: TRBV11-2; J: TRBJ2-7; CDR3: CASSPQNYEQYF
V: TRBV5-1; J: TRBJ2-2; CDR3: CASERTGGLHGELFF
V: TRBV6-1; J: TRBJ2-7; CDR3: CASRLSGRGPYEQYF